This record concerns one T cell receptor (beta chain) sequence. This sample is drawn from a study of blood T cell repertoires in COVID-19. This CDR3 region has 14 residues. Germline CDR1 is GTSNPN and CDR2 is SVGIG (reference sequence). V was clipped by 5 bases and J by 0 bases, with 8 bases between them. Sequenced by immunoSEQ multiplex PCR; TCRdb stores in-frame clones only, minus some. This repertoire shows fewer than 55,000 clones, 68% found once; its top ten account for about 9.1%. The gene calls are TRBV30 and TRBJ1-6; D unclear. The receptor's source is a woman aged 70-85 years with acute or convalescent COVID-19. The specimen sequenced was peripheral blood. The CDR3 DNA reads TGTGCCTGGGCTGTCAGCTCCTATAATTCACCCCTCCACTTT. This sequence encodes CAWAVSSYNSPLHF.